This T cell receptor beta chain was recovered during a study of blood T cell repertoires in COVID-19. The V and J ends lost 5 bases and 6 bases respectively, with 9 bases between them. The CDR3 is made up of 12 amino acids. TCRdb's copy holds only in-frame clones and misses some; the assay was immunoSEQ multiplex PCR. This repertoire shows approximately 220,000 clones, 85% found once; its top ten account for about 17%. This clone has a count of ten or more. Other DNA sequences from this sample encode an identical CDR3 as well. The V and J genes are TRBV12-3 or TRBV12-4 and TRBJ2-3; tentatively, D is TRBD2 (5 bases). The specimen sequenced was PBMCs or T cells enriched from blood (not recorded which). The clonotype was recovered from a man between 40 and 49 years old who had recovered from COVID-19. Here the CDR3 DNA reads TGTGCCAGCAGTCGGGGTGGGGATACGCAGTATTTT. Its protein is CASSRGGDTQYF.